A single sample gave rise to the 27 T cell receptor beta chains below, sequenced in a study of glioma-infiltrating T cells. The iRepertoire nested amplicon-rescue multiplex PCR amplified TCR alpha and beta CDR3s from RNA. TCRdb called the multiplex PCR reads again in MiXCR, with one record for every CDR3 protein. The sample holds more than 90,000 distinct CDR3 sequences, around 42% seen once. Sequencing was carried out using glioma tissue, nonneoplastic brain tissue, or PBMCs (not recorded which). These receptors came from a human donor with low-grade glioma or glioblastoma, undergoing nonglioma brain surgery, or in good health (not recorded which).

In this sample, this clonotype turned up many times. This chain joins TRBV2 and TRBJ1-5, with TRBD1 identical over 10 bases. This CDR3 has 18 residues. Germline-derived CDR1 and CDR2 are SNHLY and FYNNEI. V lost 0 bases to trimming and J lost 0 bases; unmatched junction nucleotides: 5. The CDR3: CASSEAGQGPYSNQPQHF. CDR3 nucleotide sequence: TGTGCCAGCAGTGAAGCGGGACAGGGGCCCTATAGCAATCAGCCCCAGCATTTT.

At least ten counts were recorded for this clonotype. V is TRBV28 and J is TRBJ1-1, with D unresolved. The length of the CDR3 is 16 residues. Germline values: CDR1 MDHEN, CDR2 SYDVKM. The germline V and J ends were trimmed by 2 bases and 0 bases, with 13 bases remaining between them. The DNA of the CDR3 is TGTGCCAGCAGTTTAAGTGGGTCTTGGATGAACACTGAAGCTTTCTTT. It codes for CASSLSGSWMNTEAFF.

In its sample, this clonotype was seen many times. CDR3 loop: CASGINRGSSYNEQFF. As DNA, the CDR3 is TGTGCCAGTGGCATTAACAGGGGGAGCTCCTACAATGAGCAGTTCTTC. The chain has TRBV19 and TRBJ2-1, with 8 positions matching TRBD1. This CDR3 spans 16 amino acids. The V and J ends lost 8 bases and 0 bases, in that order; junction bases with no gene match: 9. From germline, CDR1 is LNHDA and CDR2 SQIVND (reference sequence).

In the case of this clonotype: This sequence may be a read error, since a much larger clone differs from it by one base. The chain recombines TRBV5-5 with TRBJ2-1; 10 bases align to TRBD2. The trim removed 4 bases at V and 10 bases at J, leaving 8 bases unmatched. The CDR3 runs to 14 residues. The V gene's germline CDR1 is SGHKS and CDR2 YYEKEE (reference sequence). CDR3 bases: TGTGCCAGCAGCATGCGGGTTAGCGGGAGGGAGCAGTTCTTC. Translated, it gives CASSMRVSGREQFF.

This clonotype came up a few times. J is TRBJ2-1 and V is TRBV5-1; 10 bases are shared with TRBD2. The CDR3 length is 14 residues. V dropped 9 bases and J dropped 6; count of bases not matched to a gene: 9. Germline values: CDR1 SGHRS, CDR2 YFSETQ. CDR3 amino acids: CATRASGGLNEQFF. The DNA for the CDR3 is TGCGCCACCCGGGCTAGCGGGGGCCTCAATGAGCAGTTCTTC.

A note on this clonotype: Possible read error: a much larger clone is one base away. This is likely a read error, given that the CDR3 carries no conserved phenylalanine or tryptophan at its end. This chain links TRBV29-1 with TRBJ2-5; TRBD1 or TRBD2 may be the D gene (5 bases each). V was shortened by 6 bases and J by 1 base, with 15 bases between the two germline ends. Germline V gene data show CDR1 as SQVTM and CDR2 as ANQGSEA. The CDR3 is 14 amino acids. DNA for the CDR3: TGCAGCGTGGCCGTAACAGGACTCCAAGAGACCCAGTACCTC. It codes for CSVAVTGLQETQYL.

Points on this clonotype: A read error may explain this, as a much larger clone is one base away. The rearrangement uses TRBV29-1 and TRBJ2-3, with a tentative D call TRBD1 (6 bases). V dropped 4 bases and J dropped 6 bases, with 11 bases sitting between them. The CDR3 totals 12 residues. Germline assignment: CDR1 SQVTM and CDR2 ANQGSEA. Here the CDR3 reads CSVGRGSDTQYF. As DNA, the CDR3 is TGCAGCGTTGGCAGGGGATCCGATACGCAGTATTTT.

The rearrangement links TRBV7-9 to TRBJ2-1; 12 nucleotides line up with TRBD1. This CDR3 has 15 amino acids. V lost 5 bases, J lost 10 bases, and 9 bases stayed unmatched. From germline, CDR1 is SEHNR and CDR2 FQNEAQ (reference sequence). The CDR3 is CASSPGTGGSYEQFF. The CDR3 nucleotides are TGTGCCAGCAGCCCCGGGACAGGGGGCTCCTACGAGCAGTTCTTC. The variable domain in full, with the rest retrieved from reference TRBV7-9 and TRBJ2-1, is DTGVSQNPRHKITKRGQNVTFRCDPISEHNRLYWYRQTLGQGPEFLTYFQNEAQLEKSRLLSDRFSAERPKGSFSTLEIQRTEQGDSAMYLCASSPGTGGSYEQFFGPGTRLTVL.

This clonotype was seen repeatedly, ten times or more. CDR3 protein: CSARPPGTSGYNEQFF. The CDR3 nucleotides are TGCAGTGCTAGACCTCCCGGGACTAGCGGATACAATGAGCAGTTCTTC. The genes are TRBV20-1 and TRBJ2-1; 11 nucleotides align to TRBD2. Germline V gene lookup returns CDR1 DFQATT and CDR2 SNEGSKA (reference sequence). This CDR3 spans 16 amino acids. The V gene end was trimmed by 2 bases and the J gene end by 4 bases; junction bases not matched to a gene: 7.

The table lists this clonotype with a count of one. The CDR3 DNA reads TGCGCCAGCAGCCCGGGACTAGCGGCTACTATTGGGGGGACCCAGTACTTC. This sequence encodes CASSPGLAATIGGTQYF. J is TRBJ2-5 and V is TRBV5-1; TRBD2 agrees at 11 bases. CDR1 SGHRS and CDR2 YFSETQ come from the germline V gene. Trimming took 4 bases from V and 7 from J; bases not matched to a gene: 15. The CDR3 length is 17 residues.

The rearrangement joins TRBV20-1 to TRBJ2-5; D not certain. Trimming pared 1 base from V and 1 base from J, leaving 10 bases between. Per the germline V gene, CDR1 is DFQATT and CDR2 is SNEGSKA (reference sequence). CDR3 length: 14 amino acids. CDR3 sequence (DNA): TGCAGTGCTAGAGGGACCATCGGCCAAGAGACCCAGTACTTC. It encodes CSARGTIGQETQYF.

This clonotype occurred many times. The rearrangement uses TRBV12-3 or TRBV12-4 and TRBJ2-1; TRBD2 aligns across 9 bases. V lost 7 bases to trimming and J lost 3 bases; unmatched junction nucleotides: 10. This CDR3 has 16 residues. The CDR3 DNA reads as TGTGCCAGCATCCCCGGGACTAGCACTTACTACAATGAGCAGTTCTTC. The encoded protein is CASIPGTSTYYNEQFF.

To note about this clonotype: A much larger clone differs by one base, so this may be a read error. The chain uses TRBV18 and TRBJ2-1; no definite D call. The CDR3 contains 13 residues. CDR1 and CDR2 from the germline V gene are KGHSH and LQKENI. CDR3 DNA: TGTGCCAGATCACCGCTAGATTACAATGAGCAGTTCTTC. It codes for CARSPLDYNEQFF.

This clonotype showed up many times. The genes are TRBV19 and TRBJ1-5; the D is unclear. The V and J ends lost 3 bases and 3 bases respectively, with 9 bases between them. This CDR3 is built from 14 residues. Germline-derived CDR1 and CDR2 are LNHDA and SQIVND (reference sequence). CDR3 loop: CASSILGPNQPQHF. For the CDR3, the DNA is TGTGCCAGTAGTATTTTGGGCCCCAATCAGCCCCAGCATTTT.

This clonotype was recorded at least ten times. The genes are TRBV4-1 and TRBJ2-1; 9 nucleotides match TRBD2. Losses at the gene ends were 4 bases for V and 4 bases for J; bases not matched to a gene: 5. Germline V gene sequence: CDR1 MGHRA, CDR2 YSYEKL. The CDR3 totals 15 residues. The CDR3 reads CASSPSGTQYNEQFF. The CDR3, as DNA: TGCGCCAGCAGCCCTAGCGGGACCCAATACAATGAGCAGTTCTTC.

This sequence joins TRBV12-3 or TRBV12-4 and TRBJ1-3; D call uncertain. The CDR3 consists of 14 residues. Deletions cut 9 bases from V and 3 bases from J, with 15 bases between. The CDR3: CASSPTGLGNTIYF. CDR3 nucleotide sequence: TGTGCCAGTTCACCGACGGGTCTTGGAAACACCATATATTTT.

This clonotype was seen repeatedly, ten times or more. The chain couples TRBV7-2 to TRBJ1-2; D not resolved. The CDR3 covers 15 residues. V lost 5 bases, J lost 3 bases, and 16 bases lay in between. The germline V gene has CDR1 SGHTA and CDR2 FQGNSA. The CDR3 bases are TGTGCCAGCAGCGCTCCGATAGGAATGCACTATGGCTACACCTTC. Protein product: CASSAPIGMHYGYTF. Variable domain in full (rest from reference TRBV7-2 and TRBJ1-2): GAGVSQSPSNKVTEKGKDVELRCDPISGHTALYWYRQSLGQGLEFLIYFQGNSAPDKSGLPSDRFSAERTGGSVSTLTIQRTQQEDSAVYLCASSAPIGMHYGYTFGSGTRLTVV.

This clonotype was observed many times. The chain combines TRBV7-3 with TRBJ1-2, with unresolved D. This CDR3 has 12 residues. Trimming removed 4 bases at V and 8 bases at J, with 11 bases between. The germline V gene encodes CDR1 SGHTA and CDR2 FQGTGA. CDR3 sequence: CASSYDGVGYTF. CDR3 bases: TGTGCCAGCAGCTACGACGGTGTGGGCTACACCTTC.

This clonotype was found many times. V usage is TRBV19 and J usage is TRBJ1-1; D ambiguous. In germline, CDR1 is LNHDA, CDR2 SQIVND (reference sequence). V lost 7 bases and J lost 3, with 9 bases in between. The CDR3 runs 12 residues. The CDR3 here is CASNAGYTEAFF. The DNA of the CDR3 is TGTGCCAGTAATGCGGGCTACACTGAAGCTTTCTTT.

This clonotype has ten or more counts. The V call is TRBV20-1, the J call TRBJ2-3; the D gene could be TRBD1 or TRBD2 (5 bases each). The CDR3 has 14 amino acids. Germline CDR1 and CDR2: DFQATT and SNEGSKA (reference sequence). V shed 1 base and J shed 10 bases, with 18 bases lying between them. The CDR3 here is CSARGPEGRGSQYF. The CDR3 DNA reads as TGCAGTGCTAGAGGCCCCGAGGGTAGGGGATCGCAGTATTTT.

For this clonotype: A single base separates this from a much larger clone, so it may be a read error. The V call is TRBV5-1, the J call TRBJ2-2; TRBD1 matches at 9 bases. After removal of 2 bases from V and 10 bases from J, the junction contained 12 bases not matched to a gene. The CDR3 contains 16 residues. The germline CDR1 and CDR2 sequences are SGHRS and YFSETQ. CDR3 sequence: CASSFSLQGASVELFF. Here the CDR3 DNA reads TGCGCCAGCAGCTTCTCATTACAGGGGGCGAGCGTGGAGCTGTTTTTT.

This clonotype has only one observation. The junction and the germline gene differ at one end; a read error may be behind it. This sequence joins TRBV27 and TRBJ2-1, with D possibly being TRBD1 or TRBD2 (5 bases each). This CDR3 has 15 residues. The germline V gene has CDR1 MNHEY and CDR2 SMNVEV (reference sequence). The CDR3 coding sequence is TGTGCCAGCCCTTTGGTCGGGACCACATACAATGAGCAGTCCTTC. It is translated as CASPLVGTTYNEQSF.

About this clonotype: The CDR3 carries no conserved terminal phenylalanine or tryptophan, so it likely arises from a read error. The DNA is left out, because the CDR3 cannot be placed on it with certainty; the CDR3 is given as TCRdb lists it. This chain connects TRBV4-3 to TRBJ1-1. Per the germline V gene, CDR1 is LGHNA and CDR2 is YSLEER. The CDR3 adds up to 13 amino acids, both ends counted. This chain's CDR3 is CASSQEAEYEALL.

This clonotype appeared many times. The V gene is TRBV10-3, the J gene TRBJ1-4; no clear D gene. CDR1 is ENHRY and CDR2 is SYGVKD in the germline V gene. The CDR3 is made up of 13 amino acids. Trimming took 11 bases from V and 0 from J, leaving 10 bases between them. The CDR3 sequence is CASTGTTNEKLFF. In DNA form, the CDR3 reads TGTGCCTCGACGGGGACAACTAATGAAAAACTGTTTTTT.

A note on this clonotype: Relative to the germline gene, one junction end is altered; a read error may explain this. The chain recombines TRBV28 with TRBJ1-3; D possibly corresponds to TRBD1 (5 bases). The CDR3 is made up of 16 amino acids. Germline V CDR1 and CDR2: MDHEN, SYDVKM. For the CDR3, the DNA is TGTGCCACCACTTATTTCTCGGGGGACTCTGGAAACACCGTATACTTT. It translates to CATTYFSGDSGNTVYF.

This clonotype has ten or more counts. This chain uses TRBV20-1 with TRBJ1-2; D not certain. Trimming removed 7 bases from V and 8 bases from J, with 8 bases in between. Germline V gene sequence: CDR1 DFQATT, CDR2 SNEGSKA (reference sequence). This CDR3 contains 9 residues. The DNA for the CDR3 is TGCAGTGGGGGAGGGGGCTACACCTTC. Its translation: CSGGGGYTF.

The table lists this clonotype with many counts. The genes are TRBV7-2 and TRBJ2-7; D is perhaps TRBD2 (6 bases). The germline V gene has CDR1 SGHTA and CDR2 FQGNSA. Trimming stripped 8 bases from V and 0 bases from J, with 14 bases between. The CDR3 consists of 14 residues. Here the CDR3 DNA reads TGTGCCAGCCGCATTGGGCGGGACTCCTACGAGCAGTACTTC. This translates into CASRIGRDSYEQYF.